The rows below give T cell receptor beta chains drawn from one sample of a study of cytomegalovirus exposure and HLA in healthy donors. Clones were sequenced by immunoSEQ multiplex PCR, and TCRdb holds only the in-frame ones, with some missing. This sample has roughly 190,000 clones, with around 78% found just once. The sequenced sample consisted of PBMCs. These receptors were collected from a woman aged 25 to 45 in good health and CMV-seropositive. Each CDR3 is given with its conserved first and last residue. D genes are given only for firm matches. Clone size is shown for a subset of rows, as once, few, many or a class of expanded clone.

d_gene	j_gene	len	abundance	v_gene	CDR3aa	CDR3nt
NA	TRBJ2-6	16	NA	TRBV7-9	CASSRDGSSGANVLTF	TGTGCCAGCAGCCGGGACGGGAGCTCTGGGGCCAACGTCCTGACTTTC
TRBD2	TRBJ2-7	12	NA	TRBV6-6	CASRGGERVGYF	TGTGCCAGCAGGGGGGGGGAAAGGGTAGGGTACTTC
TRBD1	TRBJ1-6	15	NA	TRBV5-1	CASSLGNRGETPLHF	TGCGCCAGCAGCTTGGGTAACAGGGGAGAGACACCCCTCCACTTT
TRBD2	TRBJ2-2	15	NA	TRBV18	CASSQTSGNTGELFF	TGTGCCAGCTCTCAGACTAGCGGAAACACCGGGGAGCTGTTTTTT
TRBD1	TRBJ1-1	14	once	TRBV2	CASSERTGQPEAFF	TGTGCCAGCAGTGAACGGACAGGGCAGCCTGAAGCTTTCTTT
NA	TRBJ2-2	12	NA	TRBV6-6	CASSSNTGELFF	TGTGCCAGCAGCTCGAACACCGGGGAGCTGTTTTTT
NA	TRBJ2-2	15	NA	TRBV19	CASSAPLGRTGELFF	TGTGCCAGTAGTGCCCCTTTGGGGCGCACCGGGGAGCTGTTTTTT
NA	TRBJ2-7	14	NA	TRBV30	CAWSVEGSDREQYF	TGTGCCTGGAGTGTAGAGGGTTCCGACCGGGAGCAGTACTTC
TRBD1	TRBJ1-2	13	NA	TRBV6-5	CASSRDRGHGYTF	TGTGCCAGCAGTAGGGACAGGGGGCATGGCTACACCTTC
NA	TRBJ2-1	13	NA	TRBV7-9	CASSLGVEGLMVF	TGTGCCAGCAGCTTAGGCGTAGAGGGTTTAATGGTCTTC
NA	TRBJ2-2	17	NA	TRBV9	CASSVEAQSGNTGELFF	TGTGCCAGCAGCGTAGAGGCCCAGAGCGGTAACACCGGGGAGCTGTTTTTT
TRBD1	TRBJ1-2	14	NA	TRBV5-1	CASSPTGGNYGYTF	TGCGCCAGCAGCCCGACAGGGGGGAACTATGGCTACACCTTC
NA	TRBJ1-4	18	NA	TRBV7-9	CASSFGWAGRGANEKLFF	TGTGCCAGCAGCTTCGGCTGGGCTGGCAGGGGAGCTAATGAAAAACTGTTTTTT
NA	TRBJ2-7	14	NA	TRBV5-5	CASSFGPSFYEQYF	TGTGCCAGCAGCTTCGGTCCCTCCTTCTACGAGCAGTACTTC
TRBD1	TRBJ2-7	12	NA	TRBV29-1	CSVESGGDEQYF	TGCAGCGTTGAGTCAGGGGGCGACGAGCAGTACTTC
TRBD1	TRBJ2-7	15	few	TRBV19	CASSTSGTAAYEQYF	TGTGCCAGTAGTACCTCCGGGACAGCAGCCTACGAGCAGTACTTC
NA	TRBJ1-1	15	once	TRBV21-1	CAGSKDRQQNTEAFF	TGTGCCGGCAGCAAAGACCGACAGCAGAACACTGAAGCTTTCTTT
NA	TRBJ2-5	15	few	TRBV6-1	CASRFSRDTGKTQYF	TGTGCCAGCAGATTTTCCCGGGACACAGGAAAGACCCAGTACTTC
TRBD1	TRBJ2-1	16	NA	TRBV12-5	CASGLRGQGAYNEQFF	TGTGCTAGTGGTTTGAGGGGACAGGGGGCTTACAATGAGCAGTTCTTC
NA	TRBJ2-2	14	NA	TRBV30	CAFRLVGYTGELFF	TGTGCCTTCAGACTAGTAGGGTACACCGGGGAGCTGTTTTTT
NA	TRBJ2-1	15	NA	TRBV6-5	CASSRAGYSYNEQFF	TGTGCCAGCAGCCGCGCGGGTTACTCCTACAATGAGCAGTTCTTC
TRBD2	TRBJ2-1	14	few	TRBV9	CASSPILASNEQFF	TGTGCCAGCAGCCCGATACTAGCGAGCAATGAGCAGTTCTTC
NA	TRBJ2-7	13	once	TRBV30	CAWSGGRGHEQYF	TGTGCCTGGAGTGGTGGAAGGGGTCACGAGCAGTACTTC
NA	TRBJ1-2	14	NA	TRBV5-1	CASSTGGTNYGYTF	TGCGCCAGCAGCACGGGGGGGACTAACTATGGCTACACCTTC